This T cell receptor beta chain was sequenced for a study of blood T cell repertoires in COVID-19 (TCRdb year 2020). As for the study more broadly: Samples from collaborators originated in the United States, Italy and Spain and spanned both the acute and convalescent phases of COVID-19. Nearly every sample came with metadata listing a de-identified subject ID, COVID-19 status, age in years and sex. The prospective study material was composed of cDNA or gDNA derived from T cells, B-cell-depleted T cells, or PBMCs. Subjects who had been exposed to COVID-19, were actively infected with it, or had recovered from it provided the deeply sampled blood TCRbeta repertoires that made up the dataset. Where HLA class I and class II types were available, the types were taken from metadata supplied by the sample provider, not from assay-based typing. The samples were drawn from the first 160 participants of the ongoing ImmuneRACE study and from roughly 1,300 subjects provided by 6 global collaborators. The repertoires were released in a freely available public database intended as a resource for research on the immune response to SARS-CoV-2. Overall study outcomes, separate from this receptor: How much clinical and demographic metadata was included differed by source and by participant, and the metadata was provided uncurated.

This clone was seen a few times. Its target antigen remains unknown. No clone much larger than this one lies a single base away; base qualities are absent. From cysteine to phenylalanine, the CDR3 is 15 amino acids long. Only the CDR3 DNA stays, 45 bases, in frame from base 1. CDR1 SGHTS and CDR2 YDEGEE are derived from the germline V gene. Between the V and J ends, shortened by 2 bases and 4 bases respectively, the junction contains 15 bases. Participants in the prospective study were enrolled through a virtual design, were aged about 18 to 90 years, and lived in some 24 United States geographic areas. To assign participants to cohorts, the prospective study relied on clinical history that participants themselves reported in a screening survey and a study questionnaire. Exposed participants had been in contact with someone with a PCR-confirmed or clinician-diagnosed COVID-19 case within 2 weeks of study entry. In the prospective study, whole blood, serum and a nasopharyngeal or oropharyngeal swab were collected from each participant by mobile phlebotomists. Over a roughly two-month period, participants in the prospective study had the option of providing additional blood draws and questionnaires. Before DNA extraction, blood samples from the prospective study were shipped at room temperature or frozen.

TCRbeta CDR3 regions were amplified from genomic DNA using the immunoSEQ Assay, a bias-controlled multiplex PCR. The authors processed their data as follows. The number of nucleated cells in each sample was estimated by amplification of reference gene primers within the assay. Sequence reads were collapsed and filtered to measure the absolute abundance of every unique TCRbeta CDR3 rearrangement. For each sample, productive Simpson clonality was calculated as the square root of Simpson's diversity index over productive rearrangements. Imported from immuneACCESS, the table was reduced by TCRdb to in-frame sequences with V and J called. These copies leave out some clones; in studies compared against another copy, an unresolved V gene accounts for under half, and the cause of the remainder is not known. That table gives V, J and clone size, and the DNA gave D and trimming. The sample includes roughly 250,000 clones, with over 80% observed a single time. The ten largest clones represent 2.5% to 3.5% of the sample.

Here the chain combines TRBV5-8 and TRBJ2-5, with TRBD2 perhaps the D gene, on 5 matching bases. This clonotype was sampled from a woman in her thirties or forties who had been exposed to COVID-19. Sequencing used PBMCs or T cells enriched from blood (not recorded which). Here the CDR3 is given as CASSFSDGIGETQYF. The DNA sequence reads TGTGCCAGCAGCTTCTCAGACGGGATCGGAGAGACCCAGTACTTC.